This section outlines one T cell receptor (beta chain) sequence together with its context. The sample belongs to a study of shared T cell receptors in the human thymus. TCRdb keeps only in-frame clones here, not all; method: immunoSEQ multiplex PCR. In the table there are 650,000 to 950,000 clones, 70% to 90% of which are singletons. J was trimmed by 7 bases and V by 4 bases; bases with no gene match: 7. The germline CDR1 and CDR2 sequences are SGHRS and YFSETQ. This CDR3 contains 16 residues. These data were also filed under a second study, of human thymus T cells. From that report: There appeared to be biased usage of V and J genes in thymic and blood repertoires.

The rearrangement joins TRBV5-1 to TRBJ2-3, with 15 bases identical to TRBD2. Material: thymocytes. The sequence was obtained from a girl under two years old with a congenital heart defect. The CDR3 sequence: CASSPGLAGGRHTQYF. CDR3 DNA: TGCGCCAGCAGCCCCGGACTAGCGGGGGGGAGGCATACGCAGTATTTT.